This TCR beta chain came from a study of blood T cell repertoires in COVID-19. Across the whole study: PBMCs, B-cell-depleted T cells, or T cells provided the cDNA or gDNA that made up the material.

In the authors' methods: Amplification with reference gene primers provided the estimates of nucleated cell counts. Assay: immunoSEQ multiplex PCR; the TCRdb copy retains only in-frame clones and omits some. V, J and clone size are taken as reported in that table, and D and trimming were inferred from the DNA itself. Altogether tens of thousands of clones are present, approximately 85% being singletons, with the ten largest covering 12%. The source of this sequence is a human donor in a cohort sampled during active COVID-19. Sequenced sample: peripheral blood.

The CDR3 DNA is TGCAGTGCTAGAGATTATCCGGCCCTCCACTTT. This translates into CSARDYPALHF. This sequence joins TRBV20-1 and TRBJ1-6; D is undetermined. Per germline, CDR1 DFQATT and CDR2 SNEGSKA (reference sequence). V gave up 0 bases and J gave up 14 bases, with 8 bases separating them. The CDR3 is 11 amino acids.